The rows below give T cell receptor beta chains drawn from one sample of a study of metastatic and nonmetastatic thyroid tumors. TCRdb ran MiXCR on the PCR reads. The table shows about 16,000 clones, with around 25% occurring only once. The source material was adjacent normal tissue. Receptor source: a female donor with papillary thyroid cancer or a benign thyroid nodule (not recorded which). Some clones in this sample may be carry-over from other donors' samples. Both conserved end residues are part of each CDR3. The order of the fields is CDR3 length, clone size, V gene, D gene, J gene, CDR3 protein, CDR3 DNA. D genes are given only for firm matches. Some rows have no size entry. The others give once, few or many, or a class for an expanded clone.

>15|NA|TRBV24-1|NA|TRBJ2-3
CATSEARGDTDTQYF
TGTGCCACCAGTGAGGCCAGGGGTGACACAGATACGCAGTATTTT
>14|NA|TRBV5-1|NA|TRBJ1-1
CASSSSGMNTEAFF
TGCGCCAGCAGCTCGAGCGGAATGAACACTGAAGCTTTCTTT
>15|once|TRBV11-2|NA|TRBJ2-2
CASSFQSWDTGELFF
TGTGCCAGCAGCTTTCAGTCATGGGACACCGGGGAGCTGTTTTTT
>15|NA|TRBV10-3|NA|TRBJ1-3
CAISEGGTAGNTIYF
TGTGCCATCAGTGAAGGAGGGACCGCTGGAAACACCATATATTTT
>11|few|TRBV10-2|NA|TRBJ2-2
CASSLAGELFF
TGCGCCAGCAGTTTAGCCGGGGAGCTGTTTTTT
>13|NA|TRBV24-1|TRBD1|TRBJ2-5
CATSTGVGETQYF
TGTGCCACCTCGACAGGGGTGGGGGAGACCCAGTACTTC
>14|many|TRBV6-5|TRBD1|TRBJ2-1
CASSYSAGGGEQFF
TGTGCCAGCAGTTACTCGGCAGGGGGTGGTGAGCAGTTCTTC
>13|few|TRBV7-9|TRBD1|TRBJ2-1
CASRVGTANEQFF
TGTGCCAGCAGGGTCGGGACAGCTAATGAGCAGTTCTTC
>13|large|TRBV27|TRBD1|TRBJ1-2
CASSSQGYYGYTF
TGTGCCAGCAGTTCACAGGGGTACTATGGCTACACCTTC
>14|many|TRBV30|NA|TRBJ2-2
CASTRDGGTGELFF
TGTGCCTCCACCCGGGACGGAGGGACCGGGGAGCTGTTTTTT
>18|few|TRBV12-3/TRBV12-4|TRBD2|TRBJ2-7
CASSLEASGGPFSYEQYF
TGTGCCAGCAGTTTAGAGGCTAGCGGGGGGCCTTTCTCCTACGAGCAGTACTTC
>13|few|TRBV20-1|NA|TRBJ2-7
CSAHGPGSYEQYF
TGCAGTGCTCACGGACCGGGCTCCTACGAGCAGTACTTC
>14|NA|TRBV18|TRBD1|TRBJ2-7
CASSPNQGANEQYF
TGTGCCAGCTCACCAAACCAGGGGGCGAACGAGCAGTACTTC
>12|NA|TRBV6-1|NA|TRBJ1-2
CASIGRPYGYTF
TGTGCCAGCATTGGACGGCCATATGGCTACACCTTC
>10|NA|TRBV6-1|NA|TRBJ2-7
CASRGLEQYF
TGTGCCAGCAGGGGGCTGGAGCAGTACTTC
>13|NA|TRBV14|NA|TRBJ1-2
CASSRQALYGYTF
TGTGCCAGCAGCCGACAGGCTCTCTATGGCTACACCTTC
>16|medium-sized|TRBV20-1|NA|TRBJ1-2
CSATRGLPHRSYGYTF
TGCAGTGCTACGCGGGGTCTGCCCCATAGGAGCTATGGCTACACCTTC
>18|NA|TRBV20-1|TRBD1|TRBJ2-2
CSARAPYGQGSNTGELFF
TGCAGTGCTAGAGCCCCGTACGGACAGGGATCGAACACCGGGGAGCTGTTTTTT
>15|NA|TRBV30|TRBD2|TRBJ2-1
CAWQPGLAGENEQFF
TGTGCCTGGCAACCAGGACTAGCGGGAGAAAATGAGCAGTTCTTC
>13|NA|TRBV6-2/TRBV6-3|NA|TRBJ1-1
CASSYSWNTEAFF
TGTGCCAGCAGTTACTCATGGAACACTGAAGCTTTCTTT
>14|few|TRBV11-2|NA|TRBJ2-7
CASSTSVVPEEQYF
TGTGCCAGCAGCACCTCGGTGGTCCCTGAGGAGCAGTACTTC
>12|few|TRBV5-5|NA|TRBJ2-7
CASSPSRGEQYF
TGTGCCAGCAGCCCTTCTAGGGGCGAGCAGTACTTC
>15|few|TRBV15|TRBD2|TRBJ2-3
CATSKGAGEADTQYF
TGTGCCACCAGCAAGGGAGCGGGGGAGGCAGATACGCAGTATTTT
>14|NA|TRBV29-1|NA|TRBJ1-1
CSVSSYGENTEAFF
TGCAGCGTTAGCTCTTATGGAGAGAACACTGAAGCTTTCTTT
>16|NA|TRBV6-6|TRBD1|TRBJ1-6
CASSYGDRGSGSPLHF
TGTGCCAGCAGTTACGGGGACAGGGGTTCTGGATCACCCCTCCACTTT
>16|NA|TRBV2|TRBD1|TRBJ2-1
CASRARTGGIYNEQFF
TGTGCCAGCAGAGCCCGGACAGGGGGCATTTACAATGAGCAGTTCTTC
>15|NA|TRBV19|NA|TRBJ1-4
CASSILGHRNEKLFF
TGTGCCAGTAGTATTCTAGGACACCGAAATGAAAAACTGTTTTTT
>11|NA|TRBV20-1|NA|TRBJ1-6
CSARWGGPLHF
TGCAGTGCTAGATGGGGCGGACCCCTCCACTTT
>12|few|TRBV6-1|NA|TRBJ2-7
CASKDKPYEQYF
TGTGCCAGCAAGGACAAACCCTACGAGCAGTACTTC
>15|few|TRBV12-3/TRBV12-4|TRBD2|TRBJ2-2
CASSPGGSGTGELFF
TGTGCCAGCAGCCCCGGGGGGTCCGGCACCGGGGAGCTGTTTTTT
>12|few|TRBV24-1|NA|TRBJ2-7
CATSDSSYEQYF
TGTGCCACCAGTGACAGCTCCTACGAGCAGTACTTC
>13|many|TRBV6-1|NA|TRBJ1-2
CASSPGANYGYTF
TGTGCCAGCAGTCCAGGAGCTAACTATGGCTACACCTTC
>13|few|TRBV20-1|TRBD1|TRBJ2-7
CSASDRVGDEQYF
TGCAGTGCTTCAGACAGGGTCGGGGACGAGCAGTACTTC
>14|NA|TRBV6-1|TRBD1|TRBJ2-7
CASSPDRWAYEQYF
TGTGCCAGCAGCCCGGACAGGTGGGCCTACGAGCAGTACTTC
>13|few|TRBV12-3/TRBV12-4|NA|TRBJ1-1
CASSLGPNTEAFF
TGTGCCAGCAGTTTAGGGCCGAACACTGAAGCTTTCTTT
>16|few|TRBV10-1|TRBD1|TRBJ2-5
CASSSSGQGSKETQYF
TGCGCCAGCAGTTCATCGGGACAGGGATCAAAAGAGACCCAGTACTTC
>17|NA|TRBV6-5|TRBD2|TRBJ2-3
CASSSSTSGSLPDTQYF
TGTGCCAGCAGTTCCTCCACTAGCGGGAGTCTCCCAGATACGCAGTATTTT
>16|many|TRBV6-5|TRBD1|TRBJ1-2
CASSYLGQGANYGYTF
TGTGCCAGCAGTTACTTAGGACAGGGGGCTAACTATGGCTACACCTTC
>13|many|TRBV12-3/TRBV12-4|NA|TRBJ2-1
CASSLGLRNEQFF
TGTGCCAGCAGTTTAGGTTTGAGGAATGAGCAGTTCTTC
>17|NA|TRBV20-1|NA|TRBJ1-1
CSARAGSWSSLGTEAFF
TGCAGTGCTAGAGCGGGTAGTTGGTCCTCTTTGGGCACTGAAGCTTTCTTT
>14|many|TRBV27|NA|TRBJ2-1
CASSQTGTYNEQFF
TGTGCCAGCAGTCAAACAGGAACTTACAATGAGCAGTTCTTC
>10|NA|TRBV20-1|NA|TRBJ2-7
CSAGNYEQYF
TGCAGTGCTGGAAACTACGAGCAGTACTTC
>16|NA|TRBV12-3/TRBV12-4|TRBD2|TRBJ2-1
CASGTSGGLSYNEQFF
TGTGCCAGTGGGACTAGCGGGGGGCTCTCCTACAATGAGCAGTTCTTC
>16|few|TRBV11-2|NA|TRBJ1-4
CASSSNPDGVNEKLFF
TGTGCCAGCAGCTCCAACCCGGACGGGGTAAATGAAAAACTGTTTTTT
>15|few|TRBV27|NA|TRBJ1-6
CASSLDLGGGSPLHF
TGTGCCAGCAGTTTAGACCTGGGAGGAGGTTCACCCCTCCACTTT
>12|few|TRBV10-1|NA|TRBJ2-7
CASSDLPGQQYF
TGCGCCAGCAGTGATTTACCGGGACAGCAGTACTTC